These 2 T cell receptor beta chains came from one sample sequenced in a study of CD8 T cells in Susac syndrome. cDNA came from approximately 0.5 to 1 ug RNA primed by random hexamers. TCRdb re-called the immunoSEQ multiplex PCR reads with MiXCR, one entry per CDR3 protein. The table shows some 250,000 distinct CDR3 sequences, with almost 97% occurring only once. Sequencing input: CD4+ T cells from PBMCs. The origin of the receptors is a human donor with Susac syndrome.

In this sample, this clonotype turned up once. The J gene is TRBJ2-3, the V gene TRBV29-1; D might be TRBD2 (6 bases). Trimming stripped 2 bases from V and 3 bases from J, with 21 bases between. Germline CDR1 and CDR2: SQVTM and ANQGSEA. The CDR3 loop spans 17 amino acids. CDR3 nucleotides: TGCAGCGTTGAAAGTAGGTGGGGGAGGAGGAGGACAGATACGCAGTATTTT. Protein product: CSVESRWGRRRTDTQYF.

The chain joins TRBV9 to TRBJ2-3; 10 bases map to TRBD2. The CDR3 covers 15 residues. The germline V gene encodes CDR1 SGDLS and CDR2 YYNGEE. The trim removed 6 bases at V and 1 base at J, leaving 5 bases unmatched. The CDR3 spells CASNLAGVRTDTQYF. The CDR3 region has the DNA TGTGCCAGCAACCTAGCGGGGGTTCGCACAGATACGCAGTATTTT.